Each of the 32 T cell receptor beta chains below was sequenced from the same sample in a study of technical replicates of blood from a handful of donors. The data were produced by immunoSEQ multiplex PCR, yet TCRdb's version contains in-frame clones alone and is incomplete. The sample includes roughly 76,000 clones, about 86% of them seen just once. Sequenced material: PBMCs. The source is a human donor in good health. Some clones in this sample may be carry-over from other donors' samples.

The rearrangement uses TRBV7-9 and TRBJ1-4; no firm D call. The CDR3 totals 12 residues. The germline gives CDR1 SEHNR, CDR2 FQNEAQ (reference sequence). The V gene lost 5 bases and the J gene lost 8 bases, with 9 bases spanning the gap. The CDR3 protein is CASSLGAEKLFF. CDR3 bases: TGTGCCAGCAGCCTTGGAGCGGAAAAACTGTTTTTT.

V and J are TRBV5-1 and TRBJ2-1; 8 positions agree with TRBD2. Looked up from germline, CDR1 is SGHRS and CDR2 is YFSETQ. V was clipped by 2 bases and J by 0 bases; unmatched bases: 7. The CDR3 runs to 17 residues. The CDR3 region is CASSLLAGPSSYNEQFF. Here the CDR3 DNA reads TGCGCCAGCAGCTTATTAGCGGGGCCTAGCTCCTACAATGAGCAGTTCTTC.

V gene TRBV6-5 combines with J gene TRBJ1-6; 7 bases match TRBD1. Germline assignment: CDR1 MNHEY and CDR2 SVGAGI. J was trimmed by 7 bases and V by 6 bases; bases with no gene match: 9. This CDR3 is 15 amino acids long. The CDR3 here is CASRPEGAGNSPLHF. CDR3 sequence (DNA): TGTGCCAGCAGGCCTGAGGGGGCTGGGAATTCACCCCTCCACTTT.

The chain carries TRBV27 and TRBJ2-7, with D maybe TRBD1 (6 bases). The germline V gene encodes CDR1 MNHEY and CDR2 SMNVEV (reference sequence). CDR3 size: 14 residues. Between the trimmed V and J ends, which lost 5 bases and 4 bases, there was a span of 15 bases. The DNA of the CDR3 is TGTGCCAGCAGTCAACCCGACAGGACGTACGAGCAGTACTTC. It specifies CASSQPDRTYEQYF.

The chain is built from TRBV6-1 and TRBJ2-7; 7 bases match TRBD2. Germline lookup yields CDR1 MNHNS and CDR2 SASEGT. The trim removed 3 bases at V and 2 bases at J, leaving 4 bases unmatched. CDR3 size: 14 residues. The CDR3 here is CASSDIGLAYEQYF. CDR3 DNA: TGTGCCAGCAGTGACATAGGACTAGCCTACGAGCAGTACTTC.

The chain links TRBV7-3 to TRBJ2-2; 8 nucleotides agree with TRBD1. CDR1 is SGHTA and CDR2 is FQGTGA in the germline V gene. The CDR3 runs 17 residues. The V gene end was trimmed by 0 bases and the J gene end by 5 bases; junction bases not matched to a gene: 8. The CDR3 sequence is CASSLTLDRAQTGELFF. In DNA form, the CDR3 reads TGTGCCAGCAGCTTAACCCTGGACAGGGCGCAAACCGGGGAGCTGTTTTTT.

The gene calls are TRBV6-1 and TRBJ2-3; TRBD1 agrees at 8 bases. This CDR3 spans 14 amino acids. With V trimmed by 4 bases and J by 7 bases, 7 bases remained unmatched. Germline V gene data show CDR1 as MNHNS and CDR2 as SASEGT. As DNA, the CDR3 is TGTGCCAGCAGTGTAGGACAGGGCGCTAATACGCAGTATTTT. Amino acids: CASSVGQGANTQYF.

The chain carries TRBV4-3 and TRBJ2-7, with D perhaps matching TRBD2 (7 bases). V lost 0 bases and J lost 2, with 11 bases in between. Germline V gene lookup returns CDR1 LGHNA and CDR2 YSLEER. The CDR3 runs 15 residues. The CDR3 loop reads CASSQDWGGAYEQYF. The CDR3 DNA follows: TGCGCCAGCAGCCAAGATTGGGGGGGCGCCTACGAGCAGTACTTC.

J is TRBJ1-1 and V is TRBV7-2; D remains unclear. This CDR3 has 15 amino acids. Germline-derived CDR1 and CDR2 are SGHTA and FQGNSA. The V gene lost 5 bases and the J gene lost 4 bases, with 17 bases spanning the gap. CDR3 DNA sequence: TGTGCCAGCAGCGACTACCGGGCCGCGGGCACTGAAGCTTTCTTT. Its translation is CASSDYRAAGTEAFF.

The chain is built from TRBV27 and TRBJ2-6; the D gene is possibly TRBD2 (6 bases). The CDR3 covers 18 residues. CDR1 and CDR2 (germline): MNHEY, SMNVEV (reference sequence). V shed 1 base and J shed 0 bases, with 13 bases lying between them. Here the CDR3 reads CASSLWGLRTSGANVLTF. In DNA, the CDR3 is TGTGCCAGCAGTTTATGGGGACTCCGCACCTCTGGGGCCAACGTCCTGACTTTC.

The genes are TRBV30 and TRBJ2-1; the D gene is possibly TRBD2 (6 bases). Germline V CDR1 and CDR2: GTSNPN, SVGIG (reference sequence). The V and J ends lost 3 bases and 5 bases respectively, with 14 bases between them. This CDR3 spans 14 amino acids. CDR3 amino acids: CAWRIGRRDNEQFF. The CDR3 nucleotides read TGTGCCTGGAGAATCGGGAGAAGGGACAATGAGCAGTTCTTC.

CDR3 amino acids: CASSPFRTGDNYGYTF. The CDR3 nucleotides read TGTGCCAGCTCACCCTTCCGGACAGGTGATAACTATGGCTACACCTTC. The chain joins TRBV18 to TRBJ1-2; 7 bases match TRBD1. CDR1 is KGHSH and CDR2 is LQKENI in the germline V gene. The CDR3 has 16 residues. The junction had 8 bases not matched to a gene; V was cut back by 3 bases and J by 1 base. The whole variable domain, filled in from reference TRBV18 and TRBJ1-2, reads NAGVMQNPRHLVRRRGQEARLRCSPMKGHSHVYWYRQLPEEGLKFMVYLQKENIIDESGMPKERFSAEFPKEGPSILRIQQVVRGDSAAYFCASSPFRTGDNYGYTFGSGTRLTVV.

This chain connects TRBV5-1 to TRBJ2-3; possibly TRBD2 for D (6 bases). The CDR3 runs to 15 residues. The germline V gene has CDR1 SGHRS and CDR2 YFSETQ. V lost 1 base and J lost 6, with 15 bases in between. The CDR3 region has the DNA TGCGCCAGCAGCTTGCGGGAGCCACCCCCCGATACGCAGTATTTT. Protein sequence: CASSLREPPPDTQYF. The entire variable domain, with the rest obtained from reference TRBV5-1 and TRBJ2-3, is as follows: KAGVTQTPRYLIKTRGQQVTLSCSPISGHRSVSWYQQTPGQGLQFLFEYFSETQRNKGNFPGRFSGRQFSNSRSEMNVSTLELGDSALYLCASSLREPPPDTQYFGPGTRLTVL.

This chain links TRBV7-2 with TRBJ2-1; 11 bases map to TRBD2. The CDR3 loop spans 16 amino acids. Losses at the gene ends were 1 base for V and 5 bases for J; bases not matched to a gene: 4. The germline CDR1 and CDR2 sequences are SGHTA and FQGNSA. CDR3 sequence: CASSLGLAGGHNEQFF. The CDR3, as DNA: TGTGCCAGCAGCTTAGGCCTAGCGGGGGGCCACAATGAGCAGTTCTTC.

The chain uses TRBV5-6 and TRBJ2-1; 8 bases line up with TRBD1. Germline V gene data show CDR1 as SGHDT and CDR2 as YYEEEE. The V and J ends lost 4 bases and 8 bases, in that order; junction bases with no gene match: 11. There are 15 residues in the CDR3. CDR3 in amino acids: CASSHNPQGAYEQFF. The CDR3 nucleotides are TGTGCCAGCAGCCACAACCCTCAGGGGGCCTATGAGCAGTTCTTC.

This clone was counted at least ten times. This chain joins TRBV9 and TRBJ2-2; D is perhaps TRBD1 (5 bases). The germline V gene encodes CDR1 SGDLS and CDR2 YYNGEE. V lost 1 base and J 5 bases, leaving 9 bases between the germline ends. The CDR3 contains 14 residues. The CDR3 reads CASSVTGRTGELFF. The CDR3 DNA reads as TGTGCCAGCAGCGTAACAGGAAGAACCGGGGAGCTGTTTTTT.

This clone was recorded a few times. The genes are TRBV6-5 and TRBJ1-1; D is unresolved. The CDR3 has 12 residues. The V end lost 5 bases, the J end lost 0 bases, and 4 bases lay between the germline ends. Per germline, CDR1 MNHEY and CDR2 SVGAGI. CDR3 loop: CASSTVNTEAFF. CDR3 nucleotide sequence: TGTGCCAGCAGTACAGTGAACACTGAAGCTTTCTTT.

The J gene is TRBJ2-1, the V gene TRBV7-2; the match to TRBD2 covers 7 bases. From germline, CDR1 is SGHTA and CDR2 FQGNSA. V lost 8 bases to trimming and J lost 0 bases; unmatched junction nucleotides: 7. The CDR3 loop spans 15 amino acids. The CDR3 protein is CASSTGGSSYNEQFF. Written as DNA, the CDR3 is TGTGCCAGCTCTACCGGCGGGAGCTCCTACAATGAGCAGTTCTTC. The full variable domain, completed using reference TRBV7-2 and TRBJ2-1, is GAGVSQSPSNKVTEKGKDVELRCDPISGHTALYWYRQSLGQGLEFLIYFQGNSAPDKSGLPSDRFSAERTGGSVSTLTIQRTQQEDSAVYLCASSTGGSSYNEQFFGPGTRLTVL.

This sequence joins TRBV4-1 and TRBJ1-2, with D hard to call. Trimming pared 0 bases from V and 4 bases from J, leaving 9 bases between. This CDR3 is built from 14 residues. Germline V gives CDR1 MGHRA, CDR2 YSYEKL. CDR3 in DNA: TGCGCCAGCAGCCAAGATGGAGGACCCTATGGCTACACCTTC. It specifies CASSQDGGPYGYTF.

The rearrangement uses TRBV2 and TRBJ2-1; D might be TRBD2 (6 bases). V lost 3 bases to trimming and J lost 4 bases, with 13 bases between them. CDR3 length: 15 residues. From germline, CDR1 is SNHLY and CDR2 FYNNEI. CDR3 sequence: CASSEVSGAYNEQFF. CDR3 nucleotides: TGTGCCAGCAGTGAGGTTAGCGGAGCGTACAATGAGCAGTTCTTC.

The chain has TRBV10-3 and TRBJ1-5; TRBD1 aligns across 8 bases. The junction had 7 bases not matched to a gene; V was cut back by 0 bases and J by 6 bases. The CDR3 consists of 16 residues. CDR1 and CDR2 from the germline V gene are ENHRY and SYGVKD. CDR3 DNA: TGTGCCATCAGTGAGTCGGTAGGACAGGGAAGTCAGCCCCAGCATTTT. This translates into CAISESVGQGSQPQHF.

V gene TRBV21-1 combines with J gene TRBJ2-5; the table's D call TRBD1 went unverified against the DNA. TRBV21-1 is described as a pseudogene. CDR3 length: 16 residues. The CDR3: CASSKPPQGSGETQYF. The CDR3 coding sequence is TGTGCCAGCAGCAAGCCTCCACAGGGATCGGGAGAGACCCAGTACTTC.

This chain uses TRBV6-5 with TRBJ1-2; a possible D gene is TRBD1 (6 bases). The CDR3 consists of 12 residues. Germline CDR1 and CDR2: MNHEY and SVGAGI. The V gene lost 6 bases and the J gene lost 4 bases, with 9 bases spanning the gap. As DNA, the CDR3 is TGTGCCAGCAGGACGGACAGCTATGGCTACACCTTC. Its translation is CASRTDSYGYTF.

This clone has only a few counts. This chain links TRBV5-4 with TRBJ2-7; possible D gene TRBD2, 5 bases. The CDR3 consists of 15 residues. The germline V and J ends were trimmed by 1 base and 5 bases, with 16 bases remaining between them. Germline-derived CDR1 and CDR2 are SGHNT and YYREEE (reference sequence). The CDR3 bases are TGTGCCAGCAGCTTGAGGTCGGGGTTAAGGAACGAGCAGTACTTC. Encoded protein: CASSLRSGLRNEQYF.

The rearrangement links TRBV11-1 to TRBJ1-1; 8 bases are a match to TRBD1. CDR3 size: 13 residues. V dropped 6 bases and J dropped 5; count of bases not matched to a gene: 5. CDR1 and CDR2 from the germline V gene are SGHAT and FQDESV (reference sequence). CDR3 sequence reads: CASSGQGGTEAFF. In nucleotides, the CDR3 is TGTGCCAGCAGTGGACAGGGAGGGACTGAAGCTTTCTTT.

The chain recombines TRBV7-2 with TRBJ2-1, with D perhaps matching TRBD2 (6 bases). The germline V gene has CDR1 SGHTA and CDR2 FQGNSA. CDR3 length: 14 residues. Trimming pared 5 bases from V and 7 bases from J, leaving 15 bases between. The CDR3 protein is CASSLWGEANEQFF. The CDR3 bases are TGTGCCAGCAGCCTATGGGGGGAGGCGAATGAGCAGTTCTTC.

The chain carries TRBV27 and TRBJ1-6; D ambiguous. The CDR3 has 16 amino acids. Germline V gene data show CDR1 as MNHEY and CDR2 as SMNVEV (reference sequence). Trimming removed 0 bases from V and 7 bases from J, with 13 bases in between. CDR3 bases: TGTGCCAGCAGTTTATCCGGGAGGTTGGGGAATTCACCCCTCCACTTT. It codes for CASSLSGRLGNSPLHF.

The V call is TRBV7-9, the J call TRBJ2-7; 7 bases match TRBD1. V was pared by 1 base and J by 6 bases, with 6 bases of the junction left unmatched. This CDR3 has 14 amino acids. Germline lookup yields CDR1 SEHNR and CDR2 FQNEAQ (reference sequence). Here the CDR3 reads CASSLEGAAAEQYF. The CDR3 DNA is TGTGCCAGCAGCTTAGAGGGGGCTGCCGCCGAGCAGTACTTC.

V and J are TRBV4-1 and TRBJ2-3; no clear D gene. This CDR3 has 13 amino acids. V was trimmed by 4 bases and J by 4 bases, leaving 9 bases between them. Germline V gene lookup returns CDR1 MGHRA and CDR2 YSYEKL. The CDR3 loop is CASSPVVADTQYF. The CDR3 DNA is TGCGCCAGCAGCCCAGTGGTCGCAGATACGCAGTATTTT.

The V call is TRBV5-1, the J call TRBJ1-2; 7 bases match TRBD1. Germline trimming cut 2 bases from V and 7 bases from J; bases unmatched to any gene: 11. This CDR3 region has 15 residues. The V gene's germline CDR1 is SGHRS and CDR2 YFSETQ. Written as DNA, the CDR3 is TGCGCCAGCAGCTTCTCCGGGACAGTAGGTACTGGCTACACCTTC. Its translation: CASSFSGTVGTGYTF.

The chain links TRBV7-2 to TRBJ1-1; D remains unclear. The V gene lost 6 bases and the J gene lost 1 base, with 15 bases spanning the gap. In germline, CDR1 is SGHTA, CDR2 FQGNSA. The CDR3 loop spans 15 amino acids. The CDR3 reads CASRPPNSWNTEAFF. The CDR3 bases are TGTGCCAGCAGACCGCCCAACAGTTGGAACACTGAAGCTTTCTTT.

The rearrangement joins TRBV7-9 to TRBJ2-3; D possibly corresponds to TRBD2 (5 bases). V gave up 7 bases and J gave up 3 bases, with 17 bases separating them. CDR1 is SEHNR, CDR2 FQNEAQ, per germline (reference sequence). CDR3 length: 15 residues. The CDR3 nucleotides read TGTGCCAGCAAATTACGGGGTTCTTCTACAGATACGCAGTATTTT. It encodes CASKLRGSSTDTQYF.